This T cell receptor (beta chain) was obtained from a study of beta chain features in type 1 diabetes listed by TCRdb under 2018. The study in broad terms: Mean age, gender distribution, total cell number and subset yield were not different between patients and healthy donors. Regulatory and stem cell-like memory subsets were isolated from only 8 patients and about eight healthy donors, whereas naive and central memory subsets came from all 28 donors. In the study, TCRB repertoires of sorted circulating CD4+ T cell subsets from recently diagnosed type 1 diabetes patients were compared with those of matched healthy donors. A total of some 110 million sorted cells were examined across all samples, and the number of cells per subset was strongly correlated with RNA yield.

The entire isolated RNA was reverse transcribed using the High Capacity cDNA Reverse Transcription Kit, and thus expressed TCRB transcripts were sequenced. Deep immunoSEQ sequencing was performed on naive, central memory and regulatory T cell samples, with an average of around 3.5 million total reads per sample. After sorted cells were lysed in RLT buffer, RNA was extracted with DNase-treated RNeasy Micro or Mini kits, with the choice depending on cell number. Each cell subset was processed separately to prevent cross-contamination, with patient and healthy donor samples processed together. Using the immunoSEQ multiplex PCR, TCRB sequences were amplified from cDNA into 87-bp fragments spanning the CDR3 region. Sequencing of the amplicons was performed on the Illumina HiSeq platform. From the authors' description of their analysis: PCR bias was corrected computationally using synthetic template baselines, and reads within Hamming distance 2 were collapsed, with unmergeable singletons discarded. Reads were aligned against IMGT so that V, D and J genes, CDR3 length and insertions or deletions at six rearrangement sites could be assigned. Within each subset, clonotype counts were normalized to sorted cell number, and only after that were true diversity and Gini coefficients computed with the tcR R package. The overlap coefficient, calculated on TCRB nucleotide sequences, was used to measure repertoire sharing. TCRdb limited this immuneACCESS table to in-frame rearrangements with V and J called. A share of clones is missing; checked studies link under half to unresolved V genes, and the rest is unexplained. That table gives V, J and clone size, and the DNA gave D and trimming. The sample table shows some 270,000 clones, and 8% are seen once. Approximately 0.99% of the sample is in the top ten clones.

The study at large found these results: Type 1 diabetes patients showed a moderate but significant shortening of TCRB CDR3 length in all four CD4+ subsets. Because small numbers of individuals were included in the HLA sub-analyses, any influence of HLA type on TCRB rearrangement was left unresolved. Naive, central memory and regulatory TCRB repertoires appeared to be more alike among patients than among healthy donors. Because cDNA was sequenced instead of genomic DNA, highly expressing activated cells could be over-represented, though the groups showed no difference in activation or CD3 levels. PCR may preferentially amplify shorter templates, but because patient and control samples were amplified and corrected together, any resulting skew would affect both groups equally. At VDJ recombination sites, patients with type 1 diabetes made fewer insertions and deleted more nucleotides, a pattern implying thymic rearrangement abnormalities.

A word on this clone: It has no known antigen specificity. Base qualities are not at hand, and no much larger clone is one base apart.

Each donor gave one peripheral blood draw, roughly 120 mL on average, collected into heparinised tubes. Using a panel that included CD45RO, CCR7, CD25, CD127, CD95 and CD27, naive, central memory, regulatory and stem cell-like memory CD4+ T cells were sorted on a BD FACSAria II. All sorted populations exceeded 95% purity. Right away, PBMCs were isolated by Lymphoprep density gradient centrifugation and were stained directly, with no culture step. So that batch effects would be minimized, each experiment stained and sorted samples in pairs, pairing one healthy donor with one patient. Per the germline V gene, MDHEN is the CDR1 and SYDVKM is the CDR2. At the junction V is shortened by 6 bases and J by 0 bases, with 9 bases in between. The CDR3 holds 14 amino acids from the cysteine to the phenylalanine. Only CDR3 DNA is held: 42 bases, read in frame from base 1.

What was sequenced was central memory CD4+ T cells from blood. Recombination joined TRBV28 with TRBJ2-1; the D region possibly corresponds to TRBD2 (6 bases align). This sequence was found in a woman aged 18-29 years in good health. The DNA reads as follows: TGTGCCAGCAGGTCCGGGGGCTCCTACAATGAGCAGTTCTTC. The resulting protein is CASRSGGSYNEQFF.